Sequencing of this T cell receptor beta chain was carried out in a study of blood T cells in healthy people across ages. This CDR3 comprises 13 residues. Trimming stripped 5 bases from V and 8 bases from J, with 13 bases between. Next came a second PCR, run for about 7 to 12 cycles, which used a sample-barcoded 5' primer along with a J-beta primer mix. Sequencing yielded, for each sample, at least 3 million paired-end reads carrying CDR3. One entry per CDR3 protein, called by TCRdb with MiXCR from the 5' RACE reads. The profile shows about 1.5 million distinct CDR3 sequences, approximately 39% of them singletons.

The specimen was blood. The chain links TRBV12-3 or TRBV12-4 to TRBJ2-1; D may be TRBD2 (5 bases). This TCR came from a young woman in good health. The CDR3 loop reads CASSKNRGDEQFF. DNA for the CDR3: TGTGCCAGCAGTAAAAACCGGGGTGATGAGCAGTTCTTC.